These 15 T cell receptor beta chains were all obtained from the same sample, sequenced in a study of technical replicates of blood from several donors. Data came from immunoSEQ multiplex PCR; TCRdb stores just in-frame clones and leaves some out. The sample gives some 80,000 clones, about 97% of which show up once; almost 0.3% is in the top ten. Sequencing was carried out using T cells isolated from PBMCs. The receptor source for this set is a human donor in good health.

The genes are TRBV9 and TRBJ1-5, with D maybe TRBD1 (5 bases). With 1 base removed from V and 7 bases from J, the gap between germline ends came to 9 bases. CDR1 and CDR2 from the germline V gene are SGDLS and YYNGEE. This CDR3 spans 13 amino acids. In nucleotides, the CDR3 is TGTGCCAGCAGCGTAAGGGAGGGGCAGCCCCAGCATTTT. Its translation: CASSVREGQPQHF.

V usage is TRBV30 and J usage is TRBJ2-1; the D is unclear. CDR3 length: 11 residues. V lost 3 bases and J 4 bases, leaving 4 bases between the germline ends. From germline, CDR1 is GTSNPN and CDR2 SVGIG (reference sequence). The CDR3 DNA reads TGTGCCTGGAGAATATACAATGAGCAGTTCTTC. This encodes CAWRIYNEQFF.

The rearrangement links TRBV19 to TRBJ1-2; D may be TRBD1 (5 bases). The CDR3 extends over 12 amino acids. Deletions cut 5 bases from V and 3 bases from J, with 7 bases between. Germline-derived CDR1 and CDR2 are LNHDA and SQIVND (reference sequence). This CDR3 is CASSLTDYGYTF. DNA of the CDR3: TGTGCCAGTAGTTTGACAGACTATGGCTACACCTTC.

This chain uses TRBV7-8 with TRBJ2-3, with D perhaps matching TRBD2 (6 bases). V was trimmed by 5 bases and J by 6 bases, leaving 18 bases between them. Germline-derived CDR1 and CDR2 are SGHVS and FQNEAQ. CDR3 size: 15 residues. CDR3 sequence (DNA): TGTGCCAGCAGCACCCGACTAGTACACAAGGATACGCAGTATTTT. Translating gives CASSTRLVHKDTQYF. The full variable domain, its missing parts supplied by reference TRBV7-8 and TRBJ2-3, is GAGVSQSPRYKVAKRGQDVALRCDPISGHVSLFWYQQALGQGPEFLTYFQNEAQLDKSGLPSDRFFAERPEGSVSTLKIQRTQQEDSAVYLCASSTRLVHKDTQYFGPGTRLTVL.

This chain joins TRBV28 and TRBJ2-3; D gene unclear. This CDR3 spans 11 amino acids. The germline V gene has CDR1 MDHEN and CDR2 SYDVKM. The V end lost 6 bases, the J end lost 6 bases, and 7 bases lay between the germline ends. CDR3 DNA: TGTGCCAGCAGGCAGGTTGATACGCAGTATTTT. It encodes CASRQVDTQYF. Filled out from reference TRBV28 and TRBJ2-3, the complete variable domain reads DVKVTQSSRYLVKRTGEKVFLECVQDMDHENMFWYRQDPGLGLRLIYFSYDVKMKEKGDIPEGYSVSREKKERFSLILESASTNQTSMYLCASRQVDTQYFGPGTRLTVL.

CDR3 in DNA: TGTGCCAGCAGCTTTGGAGGGGCCGACGAGCAGTACTTC. It is translated as CASSFGGADEQYF. The J gene is TRBJ2-7, the V gene TRBV9; tentatively, D is TRBD2 (6 bases). The V gene lost 4 bases and the J gene lost 5 bases, with 13 bases spanning the gap. Germline V gene lookup returns CDR1 SGDLS and CDR2 YYNGEE. This CDR3 region has 13 residues.

This clone was counted a single time. The chain combines TRBV11-2 with TRBJ2-7, with D perhaps matching TRBD2 (5 bases). This CDR3 spans 12 amino acids. CDR1 is SGHAT, CDR2 FQNNGV, per germline. V was trimmed by 4 bases and J by 4 bases, leaving 8 bases between them. In DNA form, the CDR3 reads TGTGCCAGCAGCTCTACGGGATACGAGCAGTACTTC. Translated, it gives CASSSTGYEQYF.

V and J are TRBV30 and TRBJ2-3; 9 bases line up with TRBD2. J was trimmed by 5 bases and V by 3 bases; bases with no gene match: 9. The CDR3 has 15 amino acids. CDR1 and CDR2 (germline): GTSNPN, SVGIG (reference sequence). In nucleotides, the CDR3 is TGTGCCTGGAGGGCAGCGGGAGGAGAGGGAGATACGCAGTATTTT. Amino acid sequence: CAWRAAGGEGDTQYF. The whole variable domain, remainder taken from reference TRBV30 and TRBJ2-3, is SQTIHQWPATLVQPVGSPLSLECTVEGTSNPNLYWYRQAAGRGLQLLFYSVGIGQISSEVPQNLSASRPQDRQFILSSKKLLLSDSGFYLCAWRAAGGEGDTQYFGPGTRLTVL.

The rearrangement uses TRBV11-2 and TRBJ2-1; TRBD2 agrees at 9 bases. This CDR3 is built from 14 residues. Germline lookup yields CDR1 SGHAT and CDR2 FQNNGV. Trimming cost V 1 base and J 6 bases; bases outside gene matches: 1. In nucleotides, the CDR3 is TGTGCCAGCAGCTTAGCGGGACTAGCCAATGAGCAGTTCTTC. Translation: CASSLAGLANEQFF. The complete variable domain, with remaining parts taken from reference TRBV11-2 and TRBJ2-1, reads EAGVAQSPRYKIIEKRQSVAFWCNPISGHATLYWYQQILGQGPKLLIQFQNNGVVDDSQLPKDRFSAERLKGVDSTLKIQPAKLEDSAVYLCASSLAGLANEQFFGPGTRLTVL.

The chain recombines TRBV28 with TRBJ2-7, with D unresolved. The CDR3 consists of 14 residues. The V gene lost 5 bases and the J gene lost 0 bases, with 11 bases spanning the gap. The V gene's germline CDR1 is MDHEN and CDR2 SYDVKM. The CDR3 protein is CASSPSRSSYEQYF. In DNA form, the CDR3 reads TGTGCCAGCAGTCCCTCGCGGTCCTCCTACGAGCAGTACTTC. Filled out from reference TRBV28 and TRBJ2-7, the complete variable domain reads DVKVTQSSRYLVKRTGEKVFLECVQDMDHENMFWYRQDPGLGLRLIYFSYDVKMKEKGDIPEGYSVSREKKERFSLILESASTNQTSMYLCASSPSRSSYEQYFGPGTRLTVT.

The chain is built from TRBV6-1 and TRBJ2-7; 10 positions agree with TRBD1. Per germline, CDR1 MNHNS and CDR2 SASEGT. The V segment lost 1 base and the J segment 3 bases; nucleotides outside the gene matches: 0. The CDR3 spans 14 residues. CDR3 nucleotide sequence: TGTGCCAGCAGTGAAGGGACAGGGGGCTACGAGCAGTACTTC. This gives the protein CASSEGTGGYEQYF.

The chain uses TRBV20-1 and TRBJ1-1, with D perhaps TRBD1 (5 bases). Germline-derived CDR1 and CDR2 are DFQATT and SNEGSKA (reference sequence). The CDR3 sequence is 10 residues long. V lost 5 bases to trimming and J lost 6 bases, with 7 bases between them. CDR3 coding DNA: TGCAGTGCTGGGGGGGCTGAAGCTTTCTTT. This sequence encodes CSAGGAEAFF.

V gene TRBV10-3 combines with J gene TRBJ2-4; 7 bases match TRBD1. Looked up from germline, CDR1 is ENHRY and CDR2 is SYGVKD. With 8 bases clipped from V and 8 bases from J, the junction kept 3 bases outside the gene matches. The CDR3 contains 11 residues. The CDR3 DNA reads TGTGCCATCGGGCAGGGGGACATTCAGTACTTC. It yields the protein CAIGQGDIQYF.

Here the CDR3 reads CASSPDSYEQYF. CDR3 sequence (DNA): TGTGCCAGCAGCCCGGACAGCTACGAGCAGTACTTC. The chain combines TRBV9 with TRBJ2-7; tentative D call: TRBD1 (6 bases). CDR1 SGDLS and CDR2 YYNGEE come from the germline V gene. Deletions cut 4 bases from V and 3 bases from J, with 8 bases between. The CDR3 has 12 amino acids. Using reference TRBV9 and TRBJ2-7 for the parts outside the CDR3, the full variable domain is DSGVTQTPKHLITATGQRVTLRCSPRSGDLSVYWYQQSLDQGLQFLIQYYNGEERAKGNILERFSAQQFPDLHSELNLSSLELGDSALYFCASSPDSYEQYFGPGTRLTVT.

The chain uses TRBV19 and TRBJ1-5; D is unresolved. The V gene lost 3 bases and the J gene lost 3 bases, with 9 bases spanning the gap. The V gene's germline CDR1 is LNHDA and CDR2 SQIVND (reference sequence). This CDR3 spans 14 amino acids. The CDR3, as DNA: TGTGCCAGTAGTATGCAGCGGTACAATCAGCCCCAGCATTTT. Its protein is CASSMQRYNQPQHF. Full variable domain (outside the CDR3, taken from reference TRBV19 and TRBJ1-5): DGGITQSPKYLFRKEGQNVTLSCEQNLNHDAMYWYRQDPGQGLRLIYYSQIVNDFQKGDIAEGYSVSREKKESFPLTVTSAQKNPTAFYLCASSMQRYNQPQHFGDGTRLSIL.